Below, 32 T cell receptor beta chains from the same sample are listed, as sequenced in a study of blood T cells in healthy people across ages (dated by TCRdb to about 2015). Libraries were built with 5' RACE. Sequencer: Illumina HiSeq 2500. A second PCR of about 6 to 11 cycles was performed with a sample-barcoded 5' primer and a J-beta primer mix. The public reads were quality trimmed at Q25 with fastp and then assembled into clones with MiXCR by TCRdb, keeping productive beta chains. Each entry merges the rows of one CDR3 protein and shows their most common DNA and genes. This sample gives 1.5 million to 2 million distinct CDR3 sequences in total; almost 35% of them show up just once. Clones ranked in the top ten supply roughly 10% of the sample. Sequencing was done on a sample of blood. The receptors come from a woman between 25 and 40 years old in good health.

CDR3 bases: TGTGCCAGCAGGGAGAAGAACACCGGGGAGCTGTTTTTT. Amino acid sequence: CASREKNTGELFF. The genes are TRBV6-1 and TRBJ2-2; no clear D gene. This CDR3 contains 13 residues. Germline V gene data show CDR1 as MNHNS and CDR2 as SASEGT. Deletions cut 6 bases from V and 1 base from J, with 6 bases between.

The CDR3 bases are TGTGCCAGCAGTTTCGGGGAGTTAGTTCTGTACTTC. It translates to CASSFGELVLYF. The rearrangement joins TRBV28 to TRBJ2-7; perhaps TRBD2 as D (5 bases). This CDR3 region has 12 residues. V gave up 3 bases and J gave up 12 bases, with 15 bases separating them. Germline CDR1 is MDHEN and CDR2 is SYDVKM.

This chain's CDR3 is CATSRDTGATGELFF. The CDR3 DNA reads as TGTGCCACCAGCAGAGACACAGGGGCCACCGGGGAGCTGTTTTTT. The chain links TRBV15 to TRBJ2-2; 7 nucleotides match TRBD1. Germline V CDR1 and CDR2: LNHNV, YYDKDF (reference sequence). This CDR3 is 15 amino acids long. V shed 0 bases and J 4 bases; nucleotides not matched to a gene: 2.

This clonotype was picked up a small number of times. The CDR3 reads CSARTGHGNTIYF. In DNA, the CDR3 is TGCAGTGCCCGGACAGGGCATGGAAACACCATATATTTT. The chain joins TRBV20-1 to TRBJ1-3, with 8 nucleotides matching TRBD1. This CDR3 is built from 13 residues. Looked up from germline, CDR1 is DFQATT and CDR2 is SNEGSKA (reference sequence). J lost 3 bases, V lost 6 bases, and 4 bases had no gene match.

The chain is built from TRBV6-1 and TRBJ2-5, with D possibly matching TRBD1 (5 bases). The CDR3 consists of 15 residues. V was cut by 6 bases and J by 1 base, with 15 bases left in between. Germline CDR1 and CDR2: MNHNS and SASEGT. DNA of the CDR3: TGTGCCAGCAGGAACACAGGCAGGGCCCAAGAGACCCAGTACTTC. It is translated as CASRNTGRAQETQYF.

This clonotype was detected only a few times. The chain recombines TRBV15 with TRBJ2-5; 9 positions match TRBD1. Looked up from germline, CDR1 is LNHNV and CDR2 is YYDKDF (reference sequence). This CDR3 has 16 residues. Trimming at V came to 3 bases and at J to 11 bases, leaving 16 bases not matched to a gene. CDR3 loop: CATSSTGTGHFGGQYF. The CDR3 region has the DNA TGTGCCACCAGCAGTACCGGGACAGGGCATTTTGGAGGGCAGTACTTC.

For the CDR3, the DNA is TGTGCCAGCAGCTCCGGACAGGGAGTACACTACGAGCAGTACTTC. It specifies CASSSGQGVHYEQYF. The V and J genes are TRBV7-9 and TRBJ2-4, with 8 bases aligning to TRBD1. The DNA end lines up better with TRBJ2-7; the J call may be wrong. The CDR3 runs 15 residues. CDR1 is SEHNR, CDR2 FQNEAQ, per germline (reference sequence).

The CDR3 sequence is CASSKAGTSGRHEQFF. In DNA, the CDR3 is TGTGCCAGCAGCAAAGCCGGGACTAGCGGGAGACATGAGCAGTTCTTC. V is TRBV11-2 and J is TRBJ2-1; 14 bases line up with TRBD2. The CDR3 runs 16 residues. V trimming: 5 bases; J trimming: 8 bases; junction bases outside the gene matches: 8. Germline CDR1 reads SGHAT; CDR2 reads FQNNGV. Drawing the rest from reference TRBV11-2 and TRBJ2-1, the complete variable domain is EAGVAQSPRYKIIEKRQSVAFWCNPISGHATLYWYQQILGQGPKLLIQFQNNGVVDDSQLPKDRFSAERLKGVDSTLKIQPAKLEDSAVYLCASSKAGTSGRHEQFFGPGTRLTVL.

V gene TRBV12-3 or TRBV12-4 combines with J gene TRBJ2-1; the D gene is possibly TRBD2 (6 bases). The DNA end favors TRBJ2-7, so the J call may be wrong. CDR3 length equals 13 residues. DNA of the CDR3: TGTGCCAGCAGTCGGACTACCTACAATGAGCAGTACTTC. It yields the protein CASSRTTYNEQYF.

The chain employs TRBV12-3 or TRBV12-4 and TRBJ2-3; a possible D gene is TRBD1 (6 bases). This CDR3 spans 15 amino acids. The V end was cut by 2 bases, the J end by 15 bases, with 24 bases between. CDR3 nucleotide sequence: TGTGCCAGCAGTTTAAGGGGGATAGGCACAGATGTGCAATATTTT. It yields the protein CASSLRGIGTDVQYF.

The chain has TRBV7-3 and TRBJ2-1; possible D gene TRBD1, 5 bases. The CDR3 totals 14 residues. Looked up from germline, CDR1 is SGHTA and CDR2 is FQGTGA. The V gene lost 5 bases and the J gene lost 6 bases, with 14 bases spanning the gap. Written as DNA, the CDR3 is TGTGCCAGCAGCCCAAGGGCAGGGTTCAATGAGCAGTTCTTC. Its protein product is CASSPRAGFNEQFF.

This chain uses TRBV7-6 with TRBJ2-3; TRBD2 is a possible D gene (6 bases). The CDR3 is 15 residues long. V gave up 2 bases and J gave up 4 bases, with 13 bases separating them. The germline V gene encodes CDR1 SGHVS and CDR2 FNYEAQ. CDR3 nucleotide sequence: TGTGCCAGCAGCTTATTAACTAGCATCGCAGATACGCAGTATTTT. Its translation: CASSLLTSIADTQYF.

This clonotype was seen a single time. The chain joins TRBV28 to TRBJ2-1; D may be TRBD1 (5 bases). V dropped 6 bases and J dropped 7 bases, with 13 bases sitting between them. CDR1 and CDR2 (germline): MDHEN, SYDVKM. The CDR3 spans 13 residues. CDR3 sequence (DNA): TGTGCCAGCAGGGTGGGGCCTAATAATGAGCAGTTCTTC. Residues: CASRVGPNNEQFF.

The J gene is TRBJ2-7, the V gene TRBV6-2 or TRBV6-3; 10 bases agree with TRBD2. The better agreement between TRBJ2-5 and the DNA end casts doubt on the J call. In germline, CDR1 is MNHEY, CDR2 SVGEGT. This CDR3 comprises 15 residues. The CDR3: CASSKLAGRRETQYF. CDR3 sequence (DNA): TGTGCCAGCAGTAAACTAGCGGGACGTCGAGAGACCCAGTACTTC.

This clonotype was observed a handful of times. This chain uses TRBV2 with TRBJ2-7, with a weak D call TRBD2 (6 bases). The CDR3 has 12 residues. Between the trimmed V and J ends, which lost 7 bases and 3 bases, there was a span of 10 bases. CDR1 is SNHLY, CDR2 FYNNEI, per germline. The CDR3 region is CASTGGDYEQYF. The DNA of the CDR3 is TGTGCCAGCACCGGCGGGGACTACGAGCAGTACTTC.

This clonotype has just a few counts. Written as DNA, the CDR3 is TGCAGTGTCCAGGGAGGCAATGAGCAGTTCTTC. Translation: CSVQGGNEQFF. The chain recombines TRBV20-1 with TRBJ2-1; a weak D match, TRBD2 (6 bases). The CDR3 is made up of 11 amino acids. Trimming took 7 bases from V and 6 from J, leaving 10 bases between them. The V gene's germline CDR1 is DFQATT and CDR2 SNEGSKA (reference sequence).

This clonotype showed up just a few times. Since a much larger clone is just one base distant, this may be a read error. This chain uses TRBV5-5 with TRBJ2-3; 7 bases line up with TRBD2. CDR3 length equals 14 residues. J was trimmed by 2 bases and V by 3 bases; bases with no gene match: 3. In germline, CDR1 is SGHKS, CDR2 YYEKEE (reference sequence). The CDR3 protein is CASSSGTTTDTQYF. The DNA for the CDR3 is TGTGCCAGCAGCTCCGGGACTACCACAGATACGCAGTATTTT.

This rearrangement joins TRBV3-1 to TRBJ2-1, with a possible D match to TRBD2 (6 bases). Germline CDR1 reads LGHDT; CDR2 reads YNNKEL (reference sequence). This CDR3 is built from 16 residues. V lost 0 bases and J lost 6, with 15 bases in between. CDR3 DNA sequence: TGTGCCAGCAGCCAAGATATACCTCTCGGGGGCAATGAGCAGTTCTTC. Protein product: CASSQDIPLGGNEQFF.

This chain links TRBV7-6 with TRBJ2-1; tentatively, D is TRBD2 (6 bases). The CDR3 contains 16 residues. With 5 bases removed from V and 6 bases from J, the gap between germline ends came to 20 bases. Per germline, CDR1 SGHVS and CDR2 FNYEAQ. The CDR3 DNA reads as TGTGCCAGCAGCCTTAGCCGGGACTCCCGTGGCAATGAGCAGTTCTTC. Translating it yields CASSLSRDSRGNEQFF.

The sample holds a few counts of this clonotype. The chain links TRBV27 to TRBJ2-3, with TRBD1 as a possible D gene (6 bases). The V end was cut by 5 bases, the J end by 2 bases, with 14 bases between. This CDR3 region has 15 residues. Germline CDR1 MNHEY, CDR2 SMNVEV (reference sequence). The CDR3 sequence: CASSLLTGTTDTQYF. The CDR3 DNA follows: TGTGCCAGCAGTCTATTAACAGGGACCACAGATACGCAGTATTTT.

This clonotype was observed a few times. The chain links TRBV29-1 to TRBJ1-1; D gene unclear. V was pared by 6 bases and J by 0 bases, with 8 bases between. The CDR3 is 12 amino acids. Per the germline V gene, CDR1 is SQVTM and CDR2 is ANQGSEA. The CDR3 coding sequence is TGCAGCGTGACCGGCTTGAACACTGAAGCTTTCTTT. This sequence encodes CSVTGLNTEAFF. Supplemented by reference TRBV29-1 and TRBJ1-1, the full variable domain reads SAVISQKPSRDICQRGTSLTIQCQVDSQVTMMFWYRQQPGQSLTLIATANQGSEATYESGFVIDKFPISRPNLTFSTLTVSNMSPEDSSIYLCSVTGLNTEAFFGQGTRLTVV.

The chain recombines TRBV20-1 with TRBJ2-7; a weak D match, TRBD2 (6 bases). Trimming took off 6 bases at V and 3 bases at J, with 15 bases between the two ends. The CDR3 has 13 amino acids. CDR1 is DFQATT, CDR2 SNEGSKA, per germline (reference sequence). DNA for the CDR3: TGCAGTGCACGGCGGACGGGAGACTACGAGCAGTACTTC. Translating it yields CSARRTGDYEQYF.

This clonotype has only a few counts. V usage is TRBV27 and J usage is TRBJ2-3; D perhaps matches TRBD2 (7 bases). The V gene's germline CDR1 is MNHEY and CDR2 SMNVEV (reference sequence). The CDR3 covers 15 residues. With 7 bases removed from V and 5 bases from J, the gap between germline ends came to 19 bases. The CDR3 nucleotides are TGTGCCAGCACCTCAATCCGGGGGGCAGGAGATACGCAGTATTTT. It yields the protein CASTSIRGAGDTQYF.

This chain joins TRBV20-1 and TRBJ2-2, with 11 positions matching TRBD2. Germline CDR1 reads DFQATT; CDR2 reads SNEGSKA (reference sequence). With V trimmed by 1 base and J by 0 bases, 4 bases remained unmatched. This CDR3 contains 17 residues. The CDR3 DNA is TGCAGTGCTAGAGTGGCTAGCGGGAGGACGAACACCGGGGAGCTGTTTTTT. Translated: CSARVASGRTNTGELFF.

This clonotype was counted only a few times. The chain uses TRBV7-2 and TRBJ1-4; no reliable D call. The CDR3 is made up of 15 amino acids. Germline values: CDR1 SGHTA, CDR2 FQGNSA. Trimming removed 5 bases at V and 2 bases at J, with 12 bases between. This CDR3 is CASSLRPATNEKLFF. Written as DNA, the CDR3 is TGTGCCAGCAGCCTTAGGCCAGCGACTAATGAAAAACTGTTTTTT.

V and J are TRBV5-5 and TRBJ1-4; perhaps TRBD1 as D (6 bases). CDR1 and CDR2 from the germline V gene are SGHKS and YYEKEE (reference sequence). The V end was cut by 1 base, the J end by 3 bases, with 13 bases between. The CDR3 totals 16 residues. The CDR3 bases are TGTGCCAGCAGCTTGCGGTGGTCAGGGGCTAATGAAAAACTGTTTTTT. This gives the protein CASSLRWSGANEKLFF.

This clonotype was observed a few times. V is TRBV3-1 and J is TRBJ1-1; D may be TRBD1 (6 bases). The length of the CDR3 is 14 residues. The germline V gene encodes CDR1 LGHDT and CDR2 YNNKEL (reference sequence). V gave up 2 bases and J gave up 1 base, with 8 bases separating them. CDR3 bases: TGTGCCAGCAGCCAACAGGGGCAGAACACTGAAGCTTTCTTT. Residues: CASSQQGQNTEAFF.

This clonotype was detected only a few times. The chain uses TRBV7-3 and TRBJ2-2; perhaps TRBD2 as D (6 bases). The length of the CDR3 is 16 residues. Per the germline V gene, CDR1 is SGHTA and CDR2 is FQGTGA. V dropped 5 bases and J dropped 4 bases, with 17 bases sitting between them. The CDR3 reads CASSPPGGGSTGELFF. In DNA, the CDR3 is TGTGCCAGCAGCCCTCCCGGGGGAGGAAGCACCGGGGAGCTGTTTTTT.

This clonotype was detected a few times. This sequence joins TRBV6-1 and TRBJ2-7; possibly TRBD2 for D (5 bases). The CDR3 is 13 residues long. The germline CDR1 and CDR2 sequences are MNHNS and SASEGT. V was clipped by 5 bases and J by 3 bases, with 11 bases between them. The CDR3 region is CASSTSRGYEQYF. The CDR3 coding sequence is TGTGCCAGCAGTACCTCACGGGGCTACGAGCAGTACTTC.

This rearrangement joins TRBV18 to TRBJ2-7, with D maybe TRBD1 (6 bases). The length of the CDR3 is 15 residues. Per germline, CDR1 KGHSH and CDR2 LQKENI. V was trimmed by 3 bases and J by 4 bases, leaving 16 bases between them. CDR3 protein: CASSPPQGREYEQYF. The CDR3 DNA is TGTGCCAGCTCACCGCCGCAGGGGCGAGAATACGAGCAGTACTTC.

This clonotype was observed a handful of times. The chain employs TRBV12-5 and TRBJ2-1; D not certain. The CDR3 extends over 11 amino acids. Germline values: CDR1 LGHNT, CDR2 FRNRAP. V was shortened by 3 bases and J by 6 bases, with 3 bases between the two germline ends. CDR3 DNA sequence: TGTGCTAGTGGTTTTGTCAATGAGCAGTTCTTC. It yields the protein CASGFVNEQFF.

There are a few counts of this clonotype. The chain recombines TRBV5-5 with TRBJ2-3; 11 nucleotides match TRBD2. CDR1 is SGHKS, CDR2 YYEKEE, per germline (reference sequence). This CDR3 is built from 16 residues. J gave up 4 bases and V 3 bases, and 7 bases lay outside the gene matches. CDR3 coding DNA: TGTGCCAGCAGCTCTACTAGCGGGAGATCATCAGATACGCAGTATTTT. This sequence encodes CASSSTSGRSSDTQYF.